This T cell receptor (beta chain) comes out of a study of blood T cell repertoires in COVID-19. For the study at large: T cells, B-cell-depleted T cells, or PBMCs supplied cDNA or gDNA.

Patients at the Seattle site were enrolled during active infection and followed longitudinally. Generated by immunoSEQ multiplex PCR, the TCRdb table keeps only in-frame clones and is missing some. The sample includes some 60,000 clones, about 80% seen only once; the top ten take approximately 20%. The sequenced sample was peripheral blood. This TCR derives from a man aged 25 to 40 with COVID-19, enrolled during active disease.

DNA for the CDR3: TGTGCCAGCAGTGAGGAGCTGGTACTAGCGGGGCAGTTCTTC. Translation gives CASSEELVLAGQFF. The chain carries TRBV6-1 and TRBJ2-1; TRBD2 agrees at 9 bases. V shed 3 bases and J 12 bases; nucleotides not matched to a gene: 9. The CDR3 extends over 14 amino acids. Germline CDR1 reads MNHNS; CDR2 reads SASEGT.